These 25 T cell receptor beta chains came from one sample sequenced in a study of shared clonotypes between healthy human individuals (TCRdb year 2020). The library was prepared using the immunoSEQ multiplex PCR assay. In its TCRdb copy, this immuneACCESS table keeps in-frame sequences only and misses some clones. Where compared with another copy, unresolved V genes explain less than half of these, and the others have no known cause. This sample gives 2.3 million or so clones in total; 93% of them show up just once. Of the sample, about 0.39% falls within the top ten clones. Sequencing used naive CD4+ T cells from PBMCs. Taken with the paper, the label for cell subset or site translates to: CD45RA+ positively selected. The receptors shown here come from a man aged 18-30 years in good health. Some clones in this sample may be carry-over from other donors' samples.

This clone was seen just once. The chain couples TRBV4-3 to TRBJ1-5, with unresolved D. Germline lookup yields CDR1 LGHNA and CDR2 YSLEER. V was trimmed by 0 bases and J by 0 bases, leaving 9 bases between them. There are 16 residues in the CDR3. The CDR3 is CASSQDLRYSNQPQHF. CDR3 DNA sequence: TGCGCCAGCAGCCAAGATCTCCGGTATAGCAATCAGCCCCAGCATTTT.

The chain combines TRBV13 with TRBJ1-1; no firm D call. The V end lost 2 bases, the J end lost 4 bases, and 11 bases lay between the germline ends. The CDR3 is 14 amino acids. Germline lookup yields CDR1 PRHDT and CDR2 FYEKMQ (reference sequence). The CDR3 nucleotides are TGTGCCAGCAGCTTAAATCGGGCGGGCACTGAAGCTTTCTTT. Translation: CASSLNRAGTEAFF.

V is TRBV5-6 and J is TRBJ2-7, with a tentative D call TRBD1 (6 bases). Germline-derived CDR1 and CDR2 are SGHDT and YYEEEE. CDR3 length equals 13 residues. V shed 4 bases and J shed 4 bases, with 12 bases lying between them. CDR3 nucleotide sequence: TGTGCCAGCAGCCGCGGACAGTTGTACGAGCAGTACTTC. Translation: CASSRGQLYEQYF.

The rearrangement links TRBV7-2 to TRBJ2-5; 9 bases agree with TRBD1. Germline CDR1 SGHTA, CDR2 FQGNSA. Trimming at V came to 5 bases and at J to 10 bases, leaving 5 bases not matched to a gene. The CDR3 is 12 amino acids. CDR3: CASSKDRGYQYF. CDR3 DNA: TGTGCCAGCAGCAAAGACAGGGGGTACCAGTACTTC.

In this sample, this clone turned up once. The chain links TRBV28 to TRBJ1-1; D not resolved. V was trimmed by 2 bases and J by 4 bases, leaving 14 bases between them. This CDR3 has 15 amino acids. CDR1 and CDR2 from the germline V gene are MDHEN and SYDVKM. CDR3 region: CASSLVGGWGTEAFF. In DNA form, the CDR3 reads TGTGCCAGCAGTTTAGTTGGTGGTTGGGGCACTGAAGCTTTCTTT.

The chain uses TRBV30 and TRBJ2-7, with no clear D. Germline CDR1 reads GTSNPN; CDR2 reads SVGIG (reference sequence). This CDR3 has 13 amino acids. V lost 2 bases, J lost 7 bases, and 15 bases lay in between. In nucleotides, the CDR3 is TGTGCCTGGAGTTCAAGCCTCGCGAGGGAGCAGTACTTC. This gives the protein CAWSSSLAREQYF. The variable domain in full, completed from reference TRBV30 and TRBJ2-7, reads SQTIHQWPATLVQPVGSPLSLECTVEGTSNPNLYWYRQAAGRGLQLLFYSVGIGQISSEVPQNLSASRPQDRQFILSSKKLLLSDSGFYLCAWSSSLAREQYFGPGTRLTVT.

The V call is TRBV19, the J call TRBJ1-4, with D perhaps matching TRBD1 (5 bases). Germline lookup yields CDR1 LNHDA and CDR2 SQIVND (reference sequence). Trimming removed 3 bases from V and 5 bases from J, with 13 bases in between. This CDR3 is 15 amino acids long. For the CDR3, the DNA is TGTGCCAGTAGTATCGGGGGGAAACTAAATGAAAAACTGTTTTTT. Amino acids: CASSIGGKLNEKLFF.

The chain carries TRBV5-1 and TRBJ2-7; 8 positions match TRBD2. CDR3 length: 15 amino acids. Trimming removed 0 bases from V and 3 bases from J; junction bases left unmatched: 5. Germline-derived CDR1 and CDR2 are SGHRS and YFSETQ. The CDR3 loop reads CASSLGVAGIYEQYF. The CDR3 nucleotides read TGCGCCAGCAGCTTGGGGGTAGCGGGGATCTACGAGCAGTACTTC.

As to this clone: Different DNA sequences within this sample yield the same CDR3. The chain carries TRBV5-6 and TRBJ2-3; 9 nucleotides line up with TRBD1. With V trimmed by 4 bases and J by 3 bases, 9 bases remained unmatched. The CDR3 sequence is 16 residues long. Germline V gene lookup returns CDR1 SGHDT and CDR2 YYEEEE. DNA for the CDR3: TGTGCCAGCAGCCCCCTGACAGGGGGTGTTACAGATACGCAGTATTTT. Translating gives CASSPLTGGVTDTQYF.

This chain uses TRBV6-6 with TRBJ1-5, with D possibly TRBD1 on 5 matching bases. CDR3 length equals 16 residues. Per the germline V gene, CDR1 is MNHNY and CDR2 is SVGAGI (reference sequence). The V gene lost 6 bases and the J gene lost 1 base, with 16 bases spanning the gap. The CDR3 loop is CASRGLGGESNQPQHF. As DNA, the CDR3 is TGTGCCAGCAGGGGGCTTGGGGGTGAGAGCAATCAGCCCCAGCATTTT.

This sequence joins TRBV27 and TRBJ1-2, with TRBD1 identical over 8 bases. CDR1 and CDR2 (germline): MNHEY, SMNVEV (reference sequence). The CDR3 runs 16 residues. The junction had 13 bases not matched to a gene; V was cut back by 7 bases and J by 3 bases. The CDR3 DNA sequence: TGTGCCAGCAATCCAGTTCCAGGGGGCGCAGACTATGGCTACACCTTC. Encoded protein: CASNPVPGGADYGYTF.

The chain recombines TRBV6-5 with TRBJ2-7, with D perhaps matching TRBD2 (6 bases). The CDR3 is made up of 15 amino acids. With 5 bases removed from V and 2 bases from J, the gap between germline ends came to 16 bases. Germline lookup yields CDR1 MNHEY and CDR2 SVGAGI. CDR3 DNA: TGTGCCAGCAGTCCCGGGGGACTGGGAGCCTACGAGCAGTACTTC. This encodes CASSPGGLGAYEQYF.

The chain joins TRBV18 to TRBJ1-1; TRBD1 matches at 8 bases. Germline V gene lookup returns CDR1 KGHSH and CDR2 LQKENI. The CDR3 totals 13 residues. V was clipped by 5 bases and J by 8 bases; unmatched bases: 7. The chain's CDR3 is CASSAYRDREAFF. CDR3 DNA: TGTGCCAGCTCAGCGTACCGGGACAGGGAAGCTTTCTTT.

The chain is built from TRBV2 and TRBJ2-7; no clear D. From germline, CDR1 is SNHLY and CDR2 FYNNEI. This CDR3 region has 14 residues. V dropped 5 bases and J dropped 0 bases, with 11 bases sitting between them. The CDR3 is CASSRRLDSYEQYF. In nucleotides, the CDR3 is TGTGCCAGCAGTCGACGGCTGGACTCCTACGAGCAGTACTTC.

This clone was picked up one time. The V call is TRBV10-3, the J call TRBJ2-6; perhaps TRBD1 as D (5 bases). The V gene lost 2 bases and the J gene lost 0 bases, with 23 bases spanning the gap. CDR3 length equals 21 residues. In germline, CDR1 is ENHRY, CDR2 SYGVKD. For the CDR3, the DNA is TGTGCCATCAGTGAGGTTACGGCCGGCCCTCAGGGCCACTCTGGGGCCAACGTCCTGACTTTC. This translates into CAISEVTAGPQGHSGANVLTF.

Only one count was recorded for this clone. The chain combines TRBV5-4 with TRBJ1-1; D possibly corresponds to TRBD1 (6 bases). This CDR3 has 16 amino acids. V lost 4 bases and J lost 4, with 20 bases in between. The germline CDR1 and CDR2 sequences are SGHNT and YYREEE (reference sequence). CDR3 region: CASSRIRGFEGTEAFF. In DNA, the CDR3 is TGTGCCAGCAGCCGAATCAGGGGATTCGAGGGCACTGAAGCTTTCTTT.

The CDR3 nucleotides read TGCGCCAGCAGGGAGGGACTAGCGGATTCCTACGAGCAGTACTTC. It specifies CASREGLADSYEQYF. The chain uses TRBV10-1 and TRBJ2-7; 11 positions match TRBD2. The germline V gene has CDR1 WNHNN and CDR2 SYGVQD (reference sequence). Trimming at V came to 6 bases and at J to 1 base, leaving 5 bases not matched to a gene. This CDR3 region has 15 residues.

This clone came up once. This same CDR3 is encoded by further DNA sequences in the sample. The chain uses TRBV5-1 and TRBJ2-2; no clear D gene. Germline V gene sequence: CDR1 SGHRS, CDR2 YFSETQ. The CDR3 consists of 14 residues. V was pared by 2 bases and J by 1 base, with 6 bases between. For the CDR3, the DNA is TGCGCCAGCAGCTTCGGGCAGAACACCGGGGAGCTGTTTTTT. Its protein is CASSFGQNTGELFF.

About this clone: This sample also contains other DNA sequences that code for the same CDR3. The rearrangement uses TRBV2 and TRBJ2-3; 7 positions match TRBD1. The CDR3 sequence is 12 residues long. The ends lost 4 bases at V and 6 bases at J; junction bases unmatched: 1. The germline V gene has CDR1 SNHLY and CDR2 FYNNEI. CDR3 in DNA: TGTGCCAGCAGTGGGGACAGTGATACGCAGTATTTT. It yields the protein CASSGDSDTQYF.

The chain employs TRBV5-1 and TRBJ1-3; D is undetermined. The germline CDR1 and CDR2 sequences are SGHRS and YFSETQ. There are 15 residues in the CDR3. V lost 0 bases and J lost 4, with 11 bases in between. The CDR3 is CASSLDTVAGNTIYF. The DNA for the CDR3 is TGCGCCAGCAGCTTGGATACAGTGGCAGGAAACACCATATATTTT. Together with reference TRBV5-1 and TRBJ1-3, the CDR3 gives the full variable domain: KAGVTQTPRYLIKTRGQQVTLSCSPISGHRSVSWYQQTPGQGLQFLFEYFSETQRNKGNFPGRFSGRQFSNSRSEMNVSTLELGDSALYLCASSLDTVAGNTIYFGEGSWLTVV.

This clone appeared once. The chain recombines TRBV1 with TRBJ2-1; TRBD2 is the table's D call, not checked against the DNA. TRBV1 is tagged as a pseudogene. CDR3 length: 13 amino acids. CDR3 sequence reads: CTSSQSSGVEQFF. The CDR3 coding sequence is TGCACCAGCAGCCAGAGTAGCGGGGTTGAGCAGTTCTTC.

J is TRBJ2-3 and V is TRBV5-1; 8 positions match TRBD2. Germline lookup yields CDR1 SGHRS and CDR2 YFSETQ. Unmatched junction bases numbered 7, after V lost 0 bases and J lost 4 bases. The CDR3 has 16 amino acids. In DNA, the CDR3 is TGCGCCAGCAGCTTGGAGTACGGGAGGGTGTCAGATACGCAGTATTTT. It codes for CASSLEYGRVSDTQYF.

The CDR3 is CASSSDGVRNTEAFF. In DNA, the CDR3 is TGTGCCAGCAGCTCGGACGGCGTTCGGAACACTGAAGCTTTCTTT. The genes are TRBV7-3 and TRBJ1-1; D is undetermined. Germline CDR1 is SGHTA and CDR2 is FQGTGA. The CDR3 spans 15 residues. The ends were cut back, 4 bases at V and 1 base at J, with 13 bases in the middle.

V and J are TRBV5-1 and TRBJ2-1; 8 bases are shared with TRBD2. The CDR3 runs 15 residues. Trimming at V came to 7 bases and at J to 0 bases, leaving 6 bases not matched to a gene. The germline gives CDR1 SGHRS, CDR2 YFSETQ. CDR3 DNA: TGCGCCAGCCAACTAGCGGTGAGCTCCTACAATGAGCAGTTCTTC. It codes for CASQLAVSSYNEQFF.

The J gene is TRBJ1-4, the V gene TRBV6-6; perhaps TRBD1 as D (5 bases). This CDR3 contains 13 residues. Trimming stripped 11 bases from V and 7 bases from J, with 17 bases between. From germline, CDR1 is MNHNY and CDR2 SVGAGI (reference sequence). In DNA form, the CDR3 reads TGTGCCTCTACCCGGGGGGGAGGTGAAAAACTGTTTTTT. Encoded protein: CASTRGGGEKLFF.